This T cell receptor (beta chain) was found in a study of blood T cells in healthy people across ages. CDR1 and CDR2 from the germline V gene are SQVTM and ANQGSEA. The CDR3 consists of 11 residues. Next came a second PCR, run for about 7 to 12 cycles, which used a sample-barcoded 5' primer along with a J-beta primer mix. Each cDNA molecule was tagged by a template-switch adaptor with 12 random nucleotides. TCRdb reprocessed the 5' RACE reads with MiXCR, giving one entry per CDR3 protein. The sample consists of about 1,400,000 distinct CDR3 sequences, almost 60% of them appearing once. The specimen sequenced was blood. The J gene is TRBJ2-7, the V gene TRBV29-1; 8 bases line up with TRBD1. The J call is doubtful: the DNA matches TRBJ2-1 better. The clonotype comes from a young man in good health. The CDR3 region has the DNA TGCAGCGTTGACGGACAGGGTGAGCAGTTCTTC. This codes for CSVDGQGEQFF.